This TCR beta chain comes out of a study of cytomegalovirus exposure and HLA in healthy donors. Overall study: As released early, the data held roughly 85 million unique TCRs from HLA-typed donors.

This clone was counted once. PCR used 60 Vbeta primers and 13 Jbeta primers. Generated by immunoSEQ multiplex PCR, the TCRdb table keeps only in-frame clones and is missing some. Altogether approximately 280,000 clones are present, more than 80% being singletons, with the ten largest covering 3.5% to 4.5%. Germline CDR1 SGDLS, CDR2 YYNGEE. Trimming at V came to 0 bases and at J to 5 bases, leaving 5 bases not matched to a gene. The CDR3 is 15 residues long. Sequencing was done on a sample of PBMCs. The rearrangement uses TRBV9 and TRBJ2-7; 10 bases are a match to TRBD2. The TCR was taken from a man aged 35 to 55 in good health and CMV-seropositive. As DNA, the CDR3 is TGTGCCAGCAGCGTAGTGGCTAGCGGGAGCCACGAGCAGTACTTC. It encodes CASSVVASGSHEQYF.